The 20 T cell receptor beta chains below all came from one sample that was sequenced in a study of a mutant IDH1 vaccine in newly diagnosed glioma. The repertoire was sequenced with immunoSEQ multiplex PCR; TCRdb's copy has only in-frame clones and lacks some. This table holds roughly 30,000 clones, 80% to 85% found once. These TCRs are of unknown antigen specificity. The time point: week 47, end of study. Each dose delivered 300 ug of mutant IDH1 20-mer peptide subcutaneously with imiquimod. This specimen was PBMCs, taken from a glioma patient whose treatment included an IDH1 peptide vaccine. The receptor source for this set is a man between 25 and 39 years old with glioma.

The V call is TRBV7-2, the J call TRBJ1-4; the D is unclear. Germline V gene lookup returns CDR1 SGHTA and CDR2 FQGNSA. The CDR3 is 14 residues long. The V end was cut by 1 base, the J end by 4 bases, with 7 bases between. CDR3 loop: CASSLGQVNEKLFF. The DNA of the CDR3 is TGTGCCAGCAGCTTAGGTCAGGTTAATGAAAAACTGTTTTTT.

The rearrangement links TRBV5-4 to TRBJ2-3, with D hard to call. CDR1 is SGHNT and CDR2 is YYREEE in the germline V gene (reference sequence). This CDR3 comprises 16 residues. V gave up 3 bases and J gave up 0 bases, with 14 bases separating them. The CDR3 DNA reads as TGTGCCAGCAGCTCGGCATCGGTCGCTAGCACAGATACGCAGTATTTT. As protein: CASSSASVASTDTQYF.

The V and J genes are TRBV7-3 and TRBJ2-3; 9 nucleotides line up with TRBD2. Germline values: CDR1 SGHTA, CDR2 FQGTGA. CDR3 length: 15 residues. After removal of 4 bases from V and 5 bases from J, the junction contained 7 bases not matched to a gene. The CDR3 nucleotides read TGTGCCAGCAGCTCCGTAGCGGGAGAGCAAGATACGCAGTATTTT. It specifies CASSSVAGEQDTQYF.

The rearrangement joins TRBV28 to TRBJ1-1, with D perhaps TRBD1 (5 bases). The V end lost 5 bases, the J end lost 3 bases, and 10 bases lay between the germline ends. Germline V gene lookup returns CDR1 MDHEN and CDR2 SYDVKM. There are 13 residues in the CDR3. CDR3 coding DNA: TGTGCCAGCAGTGGGGGGGGTGACACTGAAGCTTTCTTT. Translated, it gives CASSGGGDTEAFF.

The J gene is TRBJ2-2, the V gene TRBV5-1; TRBD2 might be the D (5 bases). This CDR3 contains 13 residues. Per the germline V gene, CDR1 is SGHRS and CDR2 is YFSETQ. Trimming left V 3 bases short and J 6 bases short, with 9 bases between. The CDR3 sequence: CASSSVGAGELFF. CDR3 coding DNA: TGCGCCAGCAGCTCTGTCGGGGCCGGGGAGCTGTTTTTT.

The chain joins TRBV19 to TRBJ1-5; D uncertain. V lost 3 bases and J 2 bases, leaving 17 bases between the germline ends. This CDR3 comprises 17 residues. CDR1 LNHDA and CDR2 SQIVND come from the germline V gene (reference sequence). CDR3 DNA sequence: TGTGCCAGTAGTATTAGCGGGCGGAGGCAGCGCAATCAGCCCCAGCATTTT. The encoded protein is CASSISGRRQRNQPQHF.

The chain combines TRBV6-1 with TRBJ2-1; D may correspond to TRBD1 or TRBD2 (6 bases each). This CDR3 contains 19 residues. Per germline, CDR1 MNHNS and CDR2 SASEGT. Trimming removed 0 bases at V and 1 base at J, with 19 bases between. CDR3 DNA: TGTGCCAGCAGTGAAGCAGGGGGGACGGGAGAAGGGTCCTACAATGAGCAGTTCTTC. Encoded protein: CASSEAGGTGEGSYNEQFF.

The rearrangement joins TRBV6-6 to TRBJ1-1; no clear D gene. The CDR3 loop spans 12 amino acids. CDR1 is MNHNY and CDR2 is SVGAGI in the germline V gene (reference sequence). Trimming removed 7 bases from V and 0 bases from J, with 6 bases in between. CDR3 region: CASTEMNTEAFF. In DNA, the CDR3 is TGTGCCAGCACCGAAATGAACACTGAAGCTTTCTTT.

Only a few counts were recorded for this clone. The chain uses TRBV30 and TRBJ1-4, with D uncertain. The germline V and J ends were trimmed by 4 bases and 5 bases, with 11 bases remaining between them. Germline assignment: CDR1 GTSNPN and CDR2 SVGIG (reference sequence). CDR3 length equals 13 residues. CDR3 amino acids: CAWNAGGNEKLFF. The CDR3 DNA reads as TGTGCCTGGAACGCGGGAGGGAATGAAAAACTGTTTTTT.

This clone showed up just a few times. The chain links TRBV5-4 to TRBJ1-5; weak D call: TRBD1 (6 bases). Trimming cost V 2 bases and J 5 bases, with 8 bases left between them. CDR1 is SGHNT and CDR2 is YYREEE in the germline V gene (reference sequence). The CDR3 has 13 amino acids. The CDR3 loop is CASSLQGHQPQHF. The DNA of the CDR3 is TGTGCCAGCAGCTTACAGGGCCATCAGCCCCAGCATTTT.

The CDR3 sequence is CASSADRGYTDTQYF. The CDR3 DNA reads TGTGCCAGTAGTGCGGACAGGGGGTACACAGATACGCAGTATTTT. The chain recombines TRBV19 with TRBJ2-3, with 10 bases fitting TRBD1. In germline, CDR1 is LNHDA, CDR2 SQIVND (reference sequence). The CDR3 spans 15 residues. Unmatched junction bases numbered 4, after V lost 5 bases and J lost 2 bases.

The J gene is TRBJ1-1, the V gene TRBV10-3; 9 bases line up with TRBD1. V trimming: 2 bases; J trimming: 1 base; junction bases outside the gene matches: 2. Germline CDR1 reads ENHRY; CDR2 reads SYGVKD. The CDR3 totals 15 residues. This CDR3 reads CAISEPGQGNTEAFF. CDR3 sequence (DNA): TGTGCCATCAGTGAGCCGGGACAGGGGAACACTGAAGCTTTCTTT.

The rearrangement joins TRBV5-1 to TRBJ2-7; 8 nucleotides match TRBD1. V was clipped by 5 bases and J by 2 bases; unmatched bases: 9. Germline V CDR1 and CDR2: SGHRS, YFSETQ. The CDR3 is 15 amino acids. The chain's CDR3 is CASSSTGGNPYEQYF. The CDR3, as DNA: TGCGCCAGCAGTTCTACAGGGGGTAATCCCTACGAGCAGTACTTC.

The V call is TRBV6-1, the J call TRBJ1-5; D remains ambiguous. Trimming took off 2 bases at V and 3 bases at J, with 11 bases between the two ends. This CDR3 has 15 residues. Germline V gene sequence: CDR1 MNHNS, CDR2 SASEGT. The CDR3 loop reads CASSESIGLNQPQHF. The CDR3 DNA reads TGTGCCAGCAGTGAAAGTATAGGCCTCAATCAGCCCCAGCATTTT.

This clone was observed a few times. The V call is TRBV5-1, the J call TRBJ1-1; the D is unclear. CDR3 length: 14 amino acids. The germline V gene has CDR1 SGHRS and CDR2 YFSETQ. V dropped 4 bases and J dropped 4 bases, with 14 bases sitting between them. The CDR3 loop is CASSTAGEGTEAFF. Here the CDR3 DNA reads TGCGCCAGCAGCACCGCCGGCGAGGGCACTGAAGCTTTCTTT. Combining the CDR3 with reference TRBV5-1 and TRBJ1-1 gives the whole variable domain KAGVTQTPRYLIKTRGQQVTLSCSPISGHRSVSWYQQTPGQGLQFLFEYFSETQRNKGNFPGRFSGRQFSNSRSEMNVSTLELGDSALYLCASSTAGEGTEAFFGQGTRLTVV.

This clone was seen a handful of times. The V call is TRBV5-4, the J call TRBJ1-1; TRBD1 agrees at 7 bases. The CDR3 covers 14 residues. With 3 bases clipped from V and 6 bases from J, the junction kept 8 bases outside the gene matches. CDR1 and CDR2 (germline): SGHNT, YYREEE (reference sequence). CDR3 protein: CASSYDRVIAEAFF. CDR3 nucleotide sequence: TGTGCCAGCAGCTACGACAGGGTGATCGCTGAAGCTTTCTTT.

This clone was found once. The chain employs TRBV2 and TRBJ2-5; 10 bases line up with TRBD1. The V gene's germline CDR1 is SNHLY and CDR2 FYNNEI. The V segment lost 8 bases and the J segment 2 bases; nucleotides outside the gene matches: 5. The CDR3 loop spans 14 amino acids. CDR3 sequence (DNA): TGTGCCAGCGTTCGGGACAGGGGACAAGAGACCCAGTACTTC. Its translation: CASVRDRGQETQYF.

The genes are TRBV27 and TRBJ2-2; TRBD1 matches at 8 bases. J gave up 3 bases and V 4 bases, and 4 bases lay outside the gene matches. The CDR3 has 15 residues. Germline CDR1 is MNHEY and CDR2 is SMNVEV (reference sequence). The CDR3 DNA sequence: TGTGCCAGCAGTTCCAGGGGGCGGGACACCGGGGAGCTGTTTTTT. Its translation is CASSSRGRDTGELFF.

The genes are TRBV15 and TRBJ1-4; D is perhaps TRBD1 (6 bases). Germline V lookup: CDR1 LNHNV, CDR2 YYDKDF (reference sequence). Trimming left V 5 bases short and J 4 bases short, with 8 bases between. This CDR3 spans 13 amino acids. CDR3 in DNA: TGTGCCACCAGCGGCAGGGGTAATGAAAAACTGTTTTTT. Translation gives CATSGRGNEKLFF.

The CDR3 loop reads CASSGQLDTQYF. CDR3 nucleotides: TGTGCCAGCAGTGGGCAGTTAGATACGCAGTATTTT. The chain uses TRBV6-1 and TRBJ2-3, with D unclear. V lost 4 bases and J 5 bases, leaving 7 bases between the germline ends. The CDR3 consists of 12 residues. Germline CDR1 and CDR2: MNHNS and SASEGT.